These 6 T cell receptor beta chains were all obtained from the same sample, sequenced in a study of CD8+CD57+ T cells in acquired aplastic anemia. TCR beta VDJ and CDR3 profiling used genomic DNA as template. TCRdb re-called the reads with MiXCR, one entry per CDR3 protein. The table includes about 120,000 distinct CDR3 sequences, about 40% detected once. Patients chosen for sequencing had CD8+CD57+ cells that had expanded, as shown by flow cytometry. The sequenced material came from sorted CD4+, CD8+, or CD8+CD57+ T cells (not recorded which) from PBMCs. All receptors come from a human donor with aplastic anemia.

Ten or more counts support this clonotype. The chain carries TRBV6-1 and TRBJ2-1; the match to TRBD2 covers 11 bases. V was clipped by 8 bases and J by 5 bases; unmatched bases: 5. Germline V CDR1 and CDR2: MNHNS, SASEGT. The CDR3 totals 14 residues. The CDR3, as DNA: TGTGCCAGCGGAATAGCGGGGGGGGACAATGAGCAGTTCTTC. As protein: CASGIAGGDNEQFF.

In this sample, this clonotype turned up many times. The chain carries TRBV12-3 or TRBV12-4 and TRBJ1-1; unclear D gene. Trimming shortened V by 3 bases and J by 1 base, and 9 bases separated the two germline ends. The CDR3 consists of 14 residues. CDR3 DNA sequence: TGTGCCAGCAGTTTGAGGGAAGGGAACACTGAAGCTTTCTTT. This encodes CASSLREGNTEAFF.

This clonotype appeared a few times. This chain uses TRBV19 with TRBJ2-6, with 11 bases aligning to TRBD1. In germline, CDR1 is LNHDA, CDR2 SQIVND (reference sequence). Germline trimming cut 9 bases from V and 1 base from J; bases unmatched to any gene: 8. The CDR3 is 17 amino acids. The CDR3 here is CASSRGTGGSGANVLTF. In DNA, the CDR3 is TGTGCCAGCTCACGGGGGACAGGGGGTTCTGGGGCCAACGTCCTGACTTTC. Full variable domain (missing parts from reference TRBV19 and TRBJ2-6): DGGITQSPKYLFRKEGQNVTLSCEQNLNHDAMYWYRQDPGQGLRLIYYSQIVNDFQKGDIAEGYSVSREKKESFPLTVTSAQKNPTAFYLCASSRGTGGSGANVLTFGAGSRLTVL.

This clonotype has a count of ten or more. The chain carries TRBV19 and TRBJ1-1; D remains unclear. The CDR3 contains 14 residues. CDR1 is LNHDA, CDR2 SQIVND, per germline (reference sequence). Trimming pared 1 base from V and 4 bases from J, leaving 10 bases between. Here the CDR3 reads CASSIGAESTEAFF. As DNA, the CDR3 is TGTGCCAGTAGTATAGGCGCAGAGAGCACTGAAGCTTTCTTT.

This clonotype was recorded a few times. The chain couples TRBV10-2 to TRBJ1-6; tentative D call: TRBD1 (6 bases). Germline CDR1 is WSHSY and CDR2 is SAAADI. Trimming stripped 7 bases from V and 10 bases from J, with 11 bases between. The CDR3 spans 12 residues. DNA of the CDR3: TGCGCCAGCACACGGGGGGCATCACCCCTCCACTTT. Its translation is CASTRGASPLHF.

This clonotype qualifies as medium-sized. This chain joins TRBV7-9 and TRBJ1-2; 7 bases line up with TRBD1. CDR1 is SEHNR, CDR2 FQNEAQ, per germline (reference sequence). This CDR3 has 12 amino acids. The V and J ends lost 5 bases and 8 bases, in that order; junction bases with no gene match: 5. The CDR3 is CASSPETGGYTF. The CDR3 DNA reads TGTGCCAGCAGCCCGGAGACAGGGGGCTACACCTTC.